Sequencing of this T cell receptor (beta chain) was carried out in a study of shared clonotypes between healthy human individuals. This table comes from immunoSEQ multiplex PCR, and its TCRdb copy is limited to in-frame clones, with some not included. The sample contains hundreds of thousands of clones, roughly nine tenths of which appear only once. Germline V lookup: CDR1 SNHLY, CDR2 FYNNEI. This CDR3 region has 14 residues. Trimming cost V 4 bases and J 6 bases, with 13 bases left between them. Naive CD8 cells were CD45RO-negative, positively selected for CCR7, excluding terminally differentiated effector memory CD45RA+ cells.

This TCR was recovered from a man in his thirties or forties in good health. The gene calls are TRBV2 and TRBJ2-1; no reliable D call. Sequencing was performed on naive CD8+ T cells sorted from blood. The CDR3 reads CASSVLTISNEQFF. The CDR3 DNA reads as TGTGCCAGCAGTGTTCTAACTATATCCAATGAGCAGTTCTTC.